The TCR beta chain under discussion was sequenced for a study of beta chain features in type 1 diabetes. General study points: In every one of the four CD4+ subsets, TCRB CDR3s were moderately but significantly shorter in Type 1 diabetes patients.

Germline V lookup: CDR1 LNHNV, CDR2 YYDKDF (reference sequence). The V and J ends lost 1 base and 0 bases respectively, with 7 bases between them. The CDR3 sequence is 14 residues long. Concerning this clone itself: The antigen is not known.

cDNA synthesis used the whole RNA isolate, giving expressed TCRB sequences. Sequencing was performed with immunoSEQ multiplex PCR; in TCRdb, only in-frame clones are kept and a portion is missing. This table holds hundreds of thousands of clones, 11% found once. The receptor was isolated from a man aged 30 to 45 with type 1 diabetes. The sample comprised naive CD4+ T cells from blood. The J gene is TRBJ2-7, the V gene TRBV15; possible D gene TRBD1, 6 bases. CDR3 region: CATSRVQGSYEQYF. The CDR3 DNA is TGTGCCACCAGCAGAGTACAGGGCTCCTACGAGCAGTACTTC.